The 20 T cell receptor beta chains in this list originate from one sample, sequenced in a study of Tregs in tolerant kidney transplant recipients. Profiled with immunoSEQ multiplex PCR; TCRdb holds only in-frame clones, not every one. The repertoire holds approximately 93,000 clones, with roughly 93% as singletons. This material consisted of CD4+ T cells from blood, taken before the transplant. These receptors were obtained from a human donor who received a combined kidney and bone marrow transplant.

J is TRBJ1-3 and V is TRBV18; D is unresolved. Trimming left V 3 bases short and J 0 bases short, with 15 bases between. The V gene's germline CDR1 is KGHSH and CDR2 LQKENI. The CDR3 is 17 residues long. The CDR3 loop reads CASSPSYNSGSGNTIYF. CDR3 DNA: TGTGCCAGCTCACCCTCTTATAATTCGGGCTCTGGAAACACCATATATTTT.

The CDR3 region is CAWTGDNEKLFF. The CDR3 nucleotides read TGTGCCTGGACCGGGGATAATGAAAAACTGTTTTTT. The chain carries TRBV30 and TRBJ1-4, with D uncertain. Trimming removed 4 bases from V and 4 bases from J, with 7 bases in between. Germline V gene sequence: CDR1 GTSNPN, CDR2 SVGIG (reference sequence). There are 12 residues in the CDR3.

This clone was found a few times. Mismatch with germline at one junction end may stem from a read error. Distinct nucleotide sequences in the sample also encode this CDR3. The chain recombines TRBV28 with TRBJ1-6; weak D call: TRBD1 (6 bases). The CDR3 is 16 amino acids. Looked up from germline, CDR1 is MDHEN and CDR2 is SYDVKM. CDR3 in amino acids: CASSPAGQSNNSPLHF. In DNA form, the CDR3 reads TGTGCCAGCAGTCCCGCCGGACAGTCCAATAATTCCCCCCTCCACTTT. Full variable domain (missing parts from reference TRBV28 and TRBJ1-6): DVKVTQSSRYLVKRTGEKVFLECVQDMDHENMFWYRQDPGLGLRLIYFSYDVKMKEKGDIPEGYSVSREKKERFSLILESASTNQTSMYLCASSPAGQSNNSPLHFGNGTRLTVT.

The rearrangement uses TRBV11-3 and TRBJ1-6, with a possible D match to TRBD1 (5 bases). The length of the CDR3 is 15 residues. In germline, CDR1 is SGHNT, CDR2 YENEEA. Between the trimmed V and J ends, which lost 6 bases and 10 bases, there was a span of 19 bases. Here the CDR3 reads CASRRSRAGSSPLHF. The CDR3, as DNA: TGTGCCAGCAGGAGGAGCAGGGCGGGATCGTCACCCCTCCACTTT. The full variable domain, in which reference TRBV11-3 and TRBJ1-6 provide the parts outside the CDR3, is EAGVVQSPRYKIIEKKQPVAFWCNPISGHNTLYWYLQNLGQGPELLIRYENEEAVDDSQLPKDRFSAERLKGVDSTLKIQPAELGDSAVYLCASRRSRAGSSPLHFGNGTRLTVT.

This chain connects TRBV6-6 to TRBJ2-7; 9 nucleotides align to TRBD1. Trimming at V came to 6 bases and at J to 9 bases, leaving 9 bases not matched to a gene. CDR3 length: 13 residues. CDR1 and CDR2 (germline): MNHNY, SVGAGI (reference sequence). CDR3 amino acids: CASSYRQGGGQYF. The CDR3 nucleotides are TGTGCCAGCAGCTACCGACAGGGGGGAGGGCAGTACTTC.

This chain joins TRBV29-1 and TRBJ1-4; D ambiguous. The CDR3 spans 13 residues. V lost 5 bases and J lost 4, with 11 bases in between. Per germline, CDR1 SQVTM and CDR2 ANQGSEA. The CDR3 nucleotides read TGCAGCGTTCGGACCGGGATTAATGAAAAACTGTTTTTT. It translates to CSVRTGINEKLFF.

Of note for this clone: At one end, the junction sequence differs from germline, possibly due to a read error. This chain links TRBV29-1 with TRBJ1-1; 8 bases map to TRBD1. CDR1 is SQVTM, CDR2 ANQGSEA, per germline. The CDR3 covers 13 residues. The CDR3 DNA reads TGCAGCGTTCAAGACAGGGGTAACACTGAAGCTTTCTTT. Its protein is CSVQDRGNTEAFF.

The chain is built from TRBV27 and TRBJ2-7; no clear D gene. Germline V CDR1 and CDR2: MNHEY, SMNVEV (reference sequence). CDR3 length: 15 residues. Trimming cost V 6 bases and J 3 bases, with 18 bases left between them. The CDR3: CASSPVAEPLYEQYF. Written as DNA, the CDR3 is TGTGCCAGCAGCCCGGTGGCGGAGCCCCTCTACGAGCAGTACTTC.

CDR3 in DNA: TGTGCCAGCAGCTTAGCGGGGAACAATGAGCAGTTCTTC. This codes for CASSLAGNNEQFF. The chain carries TRBV11-2 and TRBJ2-1, with TRBD2 as a possible D gene (5 bases). Trimming removed 1 base at V and 5 bases at J, with 6 bases between. The germline gives CDR1 SGHAT, CDR2 FQNNGV. The CDR3 has 13 amino acids. The whole variable domain, remainder taken from reference TRBV11-2 and TRBJ2-1, is EAGVAQSPRYKIIEKRQSVAFWCNPISGHATLYWYQQILGQGPKLLIQFQNNGVVDDSQLPKDRFSAERLKGVDSTLKIQPAKLEDSAVYLCASSLAGNNEQFFGPGTRLTVL.

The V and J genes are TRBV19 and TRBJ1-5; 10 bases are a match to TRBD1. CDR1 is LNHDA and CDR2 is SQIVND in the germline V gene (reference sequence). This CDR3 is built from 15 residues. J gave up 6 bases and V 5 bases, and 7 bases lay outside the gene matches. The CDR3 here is CASSSGQGFGQPQHF. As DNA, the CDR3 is TGTGCCAGTAGTTCGGGACAGGGGTTTGGTCAGCCCCAGCATTTT. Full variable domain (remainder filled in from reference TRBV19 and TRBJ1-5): DGGITQSPKYLFRKEGQNVTLSCEQNLNHDAMYWYRQDPGQGLRLIYYSQIVNDFQKGDIAEGYSVSREKKESFPLTVTSAQKNPTAFYLCASSSGQGFGQPQHFGDGTRLSIL.

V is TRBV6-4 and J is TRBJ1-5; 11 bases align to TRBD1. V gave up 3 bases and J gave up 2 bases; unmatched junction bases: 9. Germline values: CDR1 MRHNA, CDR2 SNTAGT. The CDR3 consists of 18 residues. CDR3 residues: CASSEGTGGSDGNQPQHF. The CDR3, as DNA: TGTGCCAGCAGTGAAGGGACAGGGGGTTCAGACGGCAATCAGCCCCAGCATTTT.

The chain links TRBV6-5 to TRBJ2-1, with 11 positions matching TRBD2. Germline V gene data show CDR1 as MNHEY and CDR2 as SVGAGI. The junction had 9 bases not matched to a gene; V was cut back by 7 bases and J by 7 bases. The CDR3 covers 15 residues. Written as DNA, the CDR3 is TGTGCCAGCAAGACTCTAGCGGGAGGTAATAATGAGCAGTTCTTC. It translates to CASKTLAGGNNEQFF.

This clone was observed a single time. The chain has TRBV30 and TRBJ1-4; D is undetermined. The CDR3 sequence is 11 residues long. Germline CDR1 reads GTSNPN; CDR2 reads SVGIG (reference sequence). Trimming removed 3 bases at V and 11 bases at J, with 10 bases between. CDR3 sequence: CAWSAPVKLFF. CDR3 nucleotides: TGTGCCTGGAGCGCTCCGGTTAAACTGTTTTTT.

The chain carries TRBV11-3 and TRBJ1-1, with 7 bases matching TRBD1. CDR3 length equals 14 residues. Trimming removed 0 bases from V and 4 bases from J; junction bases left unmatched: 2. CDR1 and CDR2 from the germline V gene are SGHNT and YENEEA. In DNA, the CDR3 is TGTGCCAGCAGCTTAGAGGCAGGGGGCACTGAAGCTTTCTTT. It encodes CASSLEAGGTEAFF. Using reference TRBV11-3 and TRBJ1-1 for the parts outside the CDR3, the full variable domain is EAGVVQSPRYKIIEKKQPVAFWCNPISGHNTLYWYLQNLGQGPELLIRYENEEAVDDSQLPKDRFSAERLKGVDSTLKIQPAELGDSAVYLCASSLEAGGTEAFFGQGTRLTVV.

The CDR3 coding sequence is TGTGCCAGCTCACCAGAAAGACAGGGGAAGACGGCTTTCTTT. This codes for CASSPERQGKTAFF. V and J are TRBV18 and TRBJ1-1; TRBD1 aligns across 8 bases. CDR1 and CDR2 (germline): KGHSH, LQKENI. CDR3 length equals 14 residues. V was clipped by 2 bases and J by 11 bases; unmatched bases: 10.

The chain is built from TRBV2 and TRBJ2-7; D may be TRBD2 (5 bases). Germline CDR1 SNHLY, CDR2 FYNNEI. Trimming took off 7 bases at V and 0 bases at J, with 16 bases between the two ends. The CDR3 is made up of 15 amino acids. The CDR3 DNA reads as TGTGCCAGCACCACCTGGTCCGGGGACTCCTACGAGCAGTACTTC. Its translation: CASTTWSGDSYEQYF.

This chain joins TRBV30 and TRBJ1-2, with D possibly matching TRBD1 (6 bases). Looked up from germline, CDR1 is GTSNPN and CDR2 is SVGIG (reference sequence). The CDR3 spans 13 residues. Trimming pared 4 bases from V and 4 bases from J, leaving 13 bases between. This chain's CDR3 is CAWKRTVTYGYTF. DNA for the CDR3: TGTGCCTGGAAAAGGACAGTGACCTATGGCTACACCTTC.

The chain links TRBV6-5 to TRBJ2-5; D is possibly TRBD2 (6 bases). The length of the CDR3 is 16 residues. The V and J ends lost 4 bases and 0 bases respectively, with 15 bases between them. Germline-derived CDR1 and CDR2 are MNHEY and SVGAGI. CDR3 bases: TGTGCCAGCAGTTGGACTAAGCATACCTACCAAGAGACCCAGTACTTC. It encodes CASSWTKHTYQETQYF.

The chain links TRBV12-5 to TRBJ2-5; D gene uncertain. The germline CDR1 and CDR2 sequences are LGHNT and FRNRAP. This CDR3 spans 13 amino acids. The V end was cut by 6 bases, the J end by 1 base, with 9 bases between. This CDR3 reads CASGSGSQETQYF. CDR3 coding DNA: TGTGCTAGTGGGTCCGGGTCCCAAGAGACCCAGTACTTC. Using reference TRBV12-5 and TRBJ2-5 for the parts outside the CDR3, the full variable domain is DARVTQTPRHKVTEMGQEVTMRCQPILGHNTVFWYRQTMMQGLELLAYFRNRAPLDDSGMPKDRFSAEMPDATLATLKIQPSEPRDSAVYFCASGSGSQETQYFGPGTRLLVL.

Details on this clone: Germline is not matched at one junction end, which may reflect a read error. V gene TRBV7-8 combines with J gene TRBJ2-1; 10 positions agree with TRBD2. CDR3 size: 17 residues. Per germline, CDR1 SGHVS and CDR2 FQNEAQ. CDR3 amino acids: CATSVKSGRVVWDEQFF. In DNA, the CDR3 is TGTGCCACCAGCGTGAAGAGCGGGAGGGTAGTTTGGGATGAGCAGTTCTTC.